These T cell receptor beta chains were read from a single sample in a study of blood T cell repertoires in COVID-19. Sequencing was performed with immunoSEQ multiplex PCR; in TCRdb, only in-frame clones are kept and a portion is missing. The sample has roughly 430,000 clones; about 88% are singletons. Sequenced sample: PBMCs or T cells enriched from blood (not recorded which). Receptors originate from a woman aged 18-30 years who had been exposed to COVID-19. CDR3s include the opening cysteine and the closing phenylalanine or tryptophan. Fields, in order: D gene, V gene, J gene, clone size, CDR3 protein, CDR3 DNA. A D gene is named only where the DNA matches it firmly. Only some rows state a clone size, as once, few, many or a class for expanded clones.

-	TRBV11-2	TRBJ1-5	-	CASSLGAGQPQHF	TGTGCCAGCAGCTTAGGGGCAGGTCAGCCCCAGCATTTT
TRBD1	TRBV11-3	TRBJ2-1	-	CASSLTGGNEQFF	TGTGCCAGCAGCTTGACAGGGGGCAATGAGCAGTTCTTC
TRBD1	TRBV5-1	TRBJ1-2	-	CASSLEQGAYGYTF	TGCGCCAGCAGCTTGGAACAGGGGGCCTATGGCTACACCTTC
-	TRBV28	TRBJ2-7	-	CASSGLAPLISYEQYF	TGTGCCAGCAGTGGCCTAGCACCACTAATATCATACGAGCAGTACTTC
-	TRBV7-2	TRBJ1-1	-	CASSFEGTGTEAFF	TGTGCCAGCAGCTTTGAGGGGACTGGCACTGAAGCTTTCTTT
TRBD1	TRBV19	TRBJ1-1	-	CASTGTGRNTEAFF	TGTGCCAGTACCGGGACAGGGAGGAACACTGAAGCTTTCTTT
-	TRBV27	TRBJ1-5	-	CASSRQVNQPQHF	TGTGCCAGCAGCCGACAGGTCAATCAGCCCCAGCATTTT
TRBD2	TRBV7-8	TRBJ2-7	-	CASSLAVGTSGSKLVYEQYF	TGTGCCAGCAGCTTAGCAGTCGGGACTAGCGGGAGTAAATTGGTCTACGAGCAGTACTTC
TRBD1	TRBV5-4	TRBJ1-2	-	CASSLDRVQGYTF	TGTGCCAGCAGCCTCGACAGGGTGCAGGGCTACACCTTC
-	TRBV18	TRBJ2-7	-	CASSRGRAYEQYF	TGTGCCAGCTCACGGGGCAGAGCCTACGAGCAGTACTTC
-	TRBV4-1	TRBJ1-3	-	CASSQLQGRGNTIYF	TGCGCCAGCAGCCAACTTCAGGGGAGAGGAAACACCATATATTTT
-	TRBV28	TRBJ2-1	-	CASSLPQIYNEQFF	TGTGCCAGCAGTTTACCTCAGATTTACAATGAGCAGTTCTTC
TRBD2	TRBV7-2	TRBJ2-7	-	CASSSGLAPYEQYF	TGTGCCAGCAGCTCGGGACTAGCACCCTACGAGCAGTACTTC
-	TRBV18	TRBJ1-1	once	CASSANRAGSFF	TGTGCCAGCTCAGCCAACAGGGCCGGAAGCTTCTTT
-	TRBV2	TRBJ1-3	-	CASSVISGNTIYF	TGTGCCAGCAGTGTAATCTCTGGAAACACCATATATTTT
-	TRBV28	TRBJ1-5	-	CASSGGGQPQHF	TGTGCCAGCAGCGGGGGTGGTCAGCCCCAGCATTTT
TRBD1	TRBV11-3	TRBJ2-7	-	CANSNFLYRDRGSVYEQYF	TGTGCCAACTCAAACTTCTTATACCGGGACAGGGGTTCGGTGTACGAGCAGTACTTC